The entry that follows covers one T cell receptor (beta chain) sequence. Antigen: not known. The sample belongs to a study of molecular identifiers for immune sequencing clone quantification. TCRdb redid the calling of the PCR reads with MiXCR, one entry per CDR3 protein. The sample has 97,000 or so distinct CDR3 sequences; about 35% are singletons. Trimming removed 5 bases from V and 0 bases from J, with 17 bases in between. The germline V gene has CDR1 MDHEN and CDR2 SYDVKM. This CDR3 comprises 17 residues. Regarding the study as a whole: Even with more than 950,000 naive cells present, spiked Jurkat TCR RNA from one cell was reportedly detectable. Highly expanded clones may be undercounted when identical TCR molecules share barcodes.

In the sort, naive CD8 T cells were defined as CD8+CD4-CCR7+CD45RA+. The genes are TRBV28 and TRBJ2-1; possible D gene TRBD2, 5 bases. The receptor comes from a human donor in good health. Some libraries in this study had Jurkat cell RNA spiked in. Sequencing input: naive CD8+ T cells from blood, with Jurkat cell RNA spiked in. Noted subset: FACS-sorted CD8+CD4-CCR7+CD45RA+ naive T cells. DNA for the CDR3: TGTGCCAGCAGTAACCCCCCCGGGATCAGCTCCTACAATGAGCAGTTCTTC. Protein product: CASSNPPGISSYNEQFF.